Listed below are T cell receptor beta chains from one sample, sequenced in a study of blood T cell repertoires in COVID-19. The repertoire was sequenced with immunoSEQ multiplex PCR; TCRdb's copy has only in-frame clones and lacks some. The sample contains around 100,000 clones, around 90% of which appear only once. Input material: peripheral blood. All receptors derive from a human donor in a cohort sampled during active COVID-19. Both conserved end residues are part of each CDR3. The order of the fields is D gene, V gene, CDR3 length, J gene, CDR3 DNA, CDR3 protein. A D gene is named only where the DNA matches it firmly.

d_call: TRBD2; v_call: TRBV6-2/TRBV6-3; cdr3_length: 17; j_call: TRBJ2-2; cdr3_nt: TGTGCCAGCAGTCCCCAGGTTAGCGGGGGAATAACCGGGGAGCTGTTTTTT; cdr3_aa: CASSPQVSGGITGELFF
d_call: TRBD1; v_call: TRBV6-5; cdr3_length: 15; j_call: TRBJ1-2; cdr3_nt: TGTGCCAGCAGTAAACCGGGACAGGCCCCCCGAGGCTACACCTTC; cdr3_aa: CASSKPGQAPRGYTF
d_call: TRBD1; v_call: TRBV19; cdr3_length: 16; j_call: TRBJ1-2; cdr3_nt: TGTGCCAGTACCTACGCCGGGACAGGTTCTAACTATGGCTACACCTTC; cdr3_aa: CASTYAGTGSNYGYTF
d_call: TRBD1; v_call: TRBV27; cdr3_length: 17; j_call: TRBJ2-1; cdr3_nt: TGTGCCAGCAGTTCGCCCAACCGGGACAGGAACAACAATGAGCAGTTCTTC; cdr3_aa: CASSSPNRDRNNNEQFF
d_call: -; v_call: TRBV11-2; cdr3_length: 15; j_call: TRBJ1-1; cdr3_nt: TGTGCCAGCAGCTTAGTAGCGGGGTTCGGTACTGAAGCTTTCTTT; cdr3_aa: CASSLVAGFGTEAFF
d_call: TRBD1; v_call: TRBV29-1; cdr3_length: 16; j_call: TRBJ1-2; cdr3_nt: TGCAGCGCTGGAAGCGGGACAGGGGGAGCTAACTATGGCTACACCTTC; cdr3_aa: CSAGSGTGGANYGYTF
d_call: -; v_call: TRBV18; cdr3_length: 15; j_call: TRBJ2-3; cdr3_nt: TGTGCCAGCTCACCCCGGGTCGTAAGCACAGATACGCAGTATTTT; cdr3_aa: CASSPRVVSTDTQYF
d_call: -; v_call: TRBV19; cdr3_length: 14; j_call: TRBJ1-6; cdr3_nt: TGTGCCAGTAGTATCCGACAGGTCGTTTCACCCCTCCACTTT; cdr3_aa: CASSIRQVVSPLHF
d_call: TRBD1; v_call: TRBV6-5; cdr3_length: 14; j_call: TRBJ1-1; cdr3_nt: TGTGCCAGCAGAGACGGACAGGGAAACACTGAAGCTTTCTTT; cdr3_aa: CASRDGQGNTEAFF
d_call: -; v_call: TRBV5-1; cdr3_length: 16; j_call: TRBJ1-1; cdr3_nt: TGCGCCAGCAGCTGGGGGCTTGGGGAAGGAAGCACTGAAGCTTTCTTT; cdr3_aa: CASSWGLGEGSTEAFF
d_call: TRBD2; v_call: TRBV4-3; cdr3_length: 14; j_call: TRBJ2-7; cdr3_nt: TGCGCCAGCAGTCGGACTAGCGGGATGTACGAGCAGTACTTC; cdr3_aa: CASSRTSGMYEQYF